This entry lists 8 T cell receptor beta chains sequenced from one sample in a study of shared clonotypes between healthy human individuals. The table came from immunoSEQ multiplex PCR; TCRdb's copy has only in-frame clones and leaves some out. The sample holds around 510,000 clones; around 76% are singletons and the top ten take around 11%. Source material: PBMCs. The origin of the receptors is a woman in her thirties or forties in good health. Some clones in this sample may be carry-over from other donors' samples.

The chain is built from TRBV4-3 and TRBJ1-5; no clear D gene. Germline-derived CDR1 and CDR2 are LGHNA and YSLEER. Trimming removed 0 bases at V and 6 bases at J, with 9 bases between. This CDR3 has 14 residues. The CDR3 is CASSQDRVGQPQHF. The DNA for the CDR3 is TGCGCCAGCAGCCAAGATAGGGTCGGTCAGCCCCAGCATTTT.

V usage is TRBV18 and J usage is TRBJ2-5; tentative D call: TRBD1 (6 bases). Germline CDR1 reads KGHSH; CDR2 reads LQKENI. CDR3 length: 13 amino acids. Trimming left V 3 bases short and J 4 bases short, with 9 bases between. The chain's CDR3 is CASSPARGETQYF. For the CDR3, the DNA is TGTGCCAGCTCACCGGCCAGGGGAGAGACCCAGTACTTC.

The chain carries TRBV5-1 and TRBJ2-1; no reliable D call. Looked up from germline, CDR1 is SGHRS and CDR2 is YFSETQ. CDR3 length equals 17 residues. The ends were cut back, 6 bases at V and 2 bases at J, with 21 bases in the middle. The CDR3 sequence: CASMTGPTQGTYNEQFF. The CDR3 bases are TGCGCCAGCATGACCGGCCCGACACAAGGGACCTACAATGAGCAGTTCTTC.

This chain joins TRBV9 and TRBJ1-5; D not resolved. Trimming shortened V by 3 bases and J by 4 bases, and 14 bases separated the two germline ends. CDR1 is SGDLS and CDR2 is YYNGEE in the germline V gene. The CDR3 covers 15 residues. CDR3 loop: CASSEEGLGNQPQHF. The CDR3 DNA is TGTGCCAGCAGCGAAGAGGGCCTAGGGAATCAGCCCCAGCATTTT.

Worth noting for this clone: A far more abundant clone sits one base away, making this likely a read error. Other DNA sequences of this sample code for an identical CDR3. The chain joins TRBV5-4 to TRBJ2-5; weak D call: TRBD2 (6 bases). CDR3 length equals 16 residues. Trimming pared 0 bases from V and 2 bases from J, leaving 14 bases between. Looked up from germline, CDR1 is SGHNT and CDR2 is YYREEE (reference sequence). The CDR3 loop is CASSLDGGMGQETQYF. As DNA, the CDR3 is TGTGCCAGCAGCTTGGACGGCGGGATGGGACAAGAGACCCAGTACTTC.

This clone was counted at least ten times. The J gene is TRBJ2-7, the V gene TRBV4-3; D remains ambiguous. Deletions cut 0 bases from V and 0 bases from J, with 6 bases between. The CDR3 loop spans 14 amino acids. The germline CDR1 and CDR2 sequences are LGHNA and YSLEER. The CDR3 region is CASSQDRISYEQYF. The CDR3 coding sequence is TGCGCCAGCAGCCAAGATAGGATCTCCTACGAGCAGTACTTC.

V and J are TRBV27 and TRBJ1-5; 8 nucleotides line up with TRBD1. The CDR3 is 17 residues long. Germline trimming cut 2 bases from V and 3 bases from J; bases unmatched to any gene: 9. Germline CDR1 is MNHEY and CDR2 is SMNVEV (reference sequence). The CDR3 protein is CASSLRVAGGLNQPQHF. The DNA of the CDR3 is TGTGCCAGCAGTTTACGTGTGGCAGGGGGCCTCAATCAGCCCCAGCATTTT.

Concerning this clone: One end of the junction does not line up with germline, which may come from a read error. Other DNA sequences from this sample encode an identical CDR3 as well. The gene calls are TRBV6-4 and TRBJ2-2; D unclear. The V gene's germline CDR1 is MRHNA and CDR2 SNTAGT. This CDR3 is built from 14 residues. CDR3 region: CASSISTDTGELFF. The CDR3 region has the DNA TGTGCCAGCAGCATATCGACTGACACAGGGGAGCTGTTTTTT.